This T cell receptor (beta chain) was identified during a study of identical twins. Study outcomes and limitations: Memory repertoires lacked the insertion deficit that abundant cord blood beta clonotypes showed.

CDR1 and CDR2 (germline): LGHDT, YNNKEL (reference sequence). The CDR3 totals 14 residues. V shed 4 bases and J 5 bases; nucleotides not matched to a gene: 7. Worth noting for this clonotype: Its target is unknown.

A template switching step contributed a universal primer site, while unique molecular identifiers were present in the cDNA. TCRdb re-called the 5' RACE reads with MiXCR, one entry per CDR3 protein. The sample lists approximately 630,000 distinct CDR3 sequences; 7% to 7.5% were seen once. These same data were also listed under a study on yellow fever vaccine responses in identical twins.

The V and J genes are TRBV3-1 and TRBJ2-7, with 8 bases identical to TRBD1. This sequence originates from a woman under 30 in good health. The specimen was PBMCs. CDR3 protein: CASSRSDRAHEQYF. The CDR3 region has the DNA TGTGCCAGCAGCCGATCGGACAGGGCCCACGAGCAGTACTTC.